Below are 27 T cell receptor beta chains sequenced from a single sample in a study of T cells in localized non-small cell lung cancer. Sequenced by immunoSEQ multiplex PCR; TCRdb stores in-frame clones only, minus some. The data contain 600 to 950 clones, 21% of them singletons. This specimen was normal lung tissue next to the tumor, taken before any cancer treatment. Source of these receptors: an older female donor with stage II lung adenocarcinoma.

The rearrangement uses TRBV19 and TRBJ2-4; TRBD2 agrees at 7 bases. The germline V gene has CDR1 LNHDA and CDR2 SQIVND (reference sequence). The CDR3 has 15 amino acids. The trim removed 5 bases at V and 7 bases at J, leaving 11 bases unmatched. The CDR3 nucleotides read TGTGCCAGTAGTCAATCCCACGGACTAGGGAACATTCAGTACTTC. Translated, it gives CASSQSHGLGNIQYF.

This clone was picked up a small number of times. J is TRBJ2-7 and V is TRBV19, with a possible D match to TRBD1 (6 bases). This CDR3 is built from 14 residues. Germline CDR1 is LNHDA and CDR2 is SQIVND (reference sequence). The germline V and J ends were trimmed by 5 bases and 4 bases, with 15 bases remaining between them. CDR3 coding DNA: TGTGCCAGTAGTCCCTTGGACAGCCCTTACGAGCAGTACTTC. This sequence encodes CASSPLDSPYEQYF.

The chain carries TRBV30 and TRBJ1-4; 9 bases map to TRBD1. The CDR3 length is 14 residues. The J segment lost 8 bases and the V segment lost 7 bases, leaving 11 bases of the junction unmatched. Germline lookup yields CDR1 GTSNPN and CDR2 SVGIG (reference sequence). The CDR3 coding sequence is TGTGCCTTATCTCGGGGGACAGGGCAGGAAAAACTGTTTTTT. Translation gives CALSRGTGQEKLFF.

The chain combines TRBV6-8 with TRBJ1-2; D unclear. V shed 0 bases and J shed 6 bases, with 14 bases lying between them. The CDR3 covers 15 residues. Germline V gene data show CDR1 as MNHGY and CDR2 as SAAAGT. This CDR3 reads CASSYSGGLVNGYTF. CDR3 nucleotides: TGTGCCAGCAGTTACTCGGGAGGGCTTGTAAATGGCTACACCTTC.

By proportion, this clone is hyperexpanded. The chain is built from TRBV28 and TRBJ2-7; 8 bases are shared with TRBD1. The CDR3 covers 14 residues. The junction had 2 bases not matched to a gene; V was cut back by 4 bases and J by 0 bases. Germline V gene lookup returns CDR1 MDHEN and CDR2 SYDVKM. CDR3 DNA: TGTGCCAGCAGTTGGACAGGGTTCTCCTACGAGCAGTACTTC. This sequence encodes CASSWTGFSYEQYF.

Only a few counts were recorded for this clone. This rearrangement joins TRBV11-3 to TRBJ2-1; 9 nucleotides align to TRBD2. The CDR3 has 15 residues. V lost 0 bases, J lost 6 bases, and 3 bases stayed unmatched. CDR1 and CDR2 from the germline V gene are SGHNT and YENEEA. The CDR3: CASSLDLAGLNEQFF. DNA of the CDR3: TGTGCCAGCAGCTTAGATCTAGCGGGACTCAATGAGCAGTTCTTC.

This clone was picked up a small number of times. This chain joins TRBV6-8 and TRBJ2-1; 9 bases align to TRBD2. V was clipped by 5 bases and J by 6 bases; unmatched bases: 5. The length of the CDR3 is 14 residues. The V gene's germline CDR1 is MNHGY and CDR2 SAAAGT. CDR3 coding DNA: TGTGCCAGCAGTGGGCTAGCGGGATCCAATGAGCAGTTCTTC. Its translation: CASSGLAGSNEQFF.

CDR3 sequence reads: CASSTTSGGSYEQYF. DNA of the CDR3: TGTGCCAGCAGCACAACTAGCGGGGGTAGCTACGAGCAGTACTTC. V and J are TRBV11-3 and TRBJ2-7; 11 positions agree with TRBD2. CDR3 length: 15 residues. From germline, CDR1 is SGHNT and CDR2 YENEEA. Trimming cost V 5 bases and J 3 bases; bases outside gene matches: 6.

This clone was counted a few times. This sequence joins TRBV6-8 and TRBJ2-5; D unresolved. Germline V lookup: CDR1 MNHGY, CDR2 SAAAGT. The CDR3 contains 13 residues. Trimming stripped 6 bases from V and 0 bases from J, with 8 bases between. CDR3 protein: CASSHQDQETQYF. The CDR3 DNA reads TGTGCCAGCAGCCACCAAGACCAAGAGACCCAGTACTTC.

This clone was observed a handful of times. V is TRBV11-3 and J is TRBJ1-6, with a weak D call TRBD1 (5 bases). CDR1 and CDR2 from the germline V gene are SGHNT and YENEEA. Trimming removed 1 base from V and 9 bases from J, with 10 bases in between. This CDR3 is 14 amino acids long. The CDR3 region is CASSLGGWGSPLHF. For the CDR3, the DNA is TGTGCCAGCAGCTTAGGGGGGTGGGGTTCACCCCTCCACTTT.

This clone is deemed large. The V gene is TRBV28, the J gene TRBJ1-1; D is possibly TRBD1 (5 bases). Germline loops: CDR1 MDHEN, CDR2 SYDVKM. V was cut by 3 bases and J by 11 bases, with 13 bases left in between. This CDR3 has 12 residues. CDR3 region: CASSLGGLLAFF. CDR3 in DNA: TGTGCCAGCAGTTTGGGGGGTTTGTTGGCTTTCTTT.

This clone has more than one count but fewer than ten. The chain combines TRBV11-3 with TRBJ2-3, with 8 bases aligning to TRBD1. The germline V gene encodes CDR1 SGHNT and CDR2 YENEEA. This CDR3 has 14 residues. Trimming removed 5 bases from V and 1 base from J; junction bases left unmatched: 2. In nucleotides, the CDR3 is TGTGCCAGCAGCAAGACAGGGGGCACAGATACGCAGTATTTT. This translates into CASSKTGGTDTQYF. Using reference TRBV11-3 and TRBJ2-3 for the parts outside the CDR3, the full variable domain is EAGVVQSPRYKIIEKKQPVAFWCNPISGHNTLYWYLQNLGQGPELLIRYENEEAVDDSQLPKDRFSAERLKGVDSTLKIQPAELGDSAVYLCASSKTGGTDTQYFGPGTRLTVL.

The chain couples TRBV5-1 to TRBJ2-3; no firm D call. Trimming pared 4 bases from V and 1 base from J, leaving 13 bases between. CDR1 and CDR2 from the germline V gene are SGHRS and YFSETQ. The CDR3 is made up of 15 amino acids. The CDR3: CASSKIEGGTDTQYF. CDR3 nucleotide sequence: TGCGCCAGCAGCAAAATAGAAGGAGGCACAGATACGCAGTATTTT. The full variable domain, completed using reference TRBV5-1 and TRBJ2-3, is KAGVTQTPRYLIKTRGQQVTLSCSPISGHRSVSWYQQTPGQGLQFLFEYFSETQRNKGNFPGRFSGRQFSNSRSEMNVSTLELGDSALYLCASSKIEGGTDTQYFGPGTRLTVL.

There are a few counts of this clone. The gene calls are TRBV9 and TRBJ2-7; possible D gene TRBD1, 6 bases. The CDR3 totals 14 residues. Trimming left V 2 bases short and J 0 bases short, with 9 bases between. Germline CDR1 and CDR2: SGDLS and YYNGEE. This CDR3 is CASSVTGNSYEQYF. In DNA, the CDR3 is TGTGCCAGCAGCGTTACAGGGAACTCCTACGAGCAGTACTTC.

J is TRBJ2-7 and V is TRBV9; D is perhaps TRBD1 (5 bases). Germline CDR1 and CDR2: SGDLS and YYNGEE. V was cut by 0 bases and J by 5 bases, with 9 bases left in between. There are 13 residues in the CDR3. The CDR3 nucleotides read TGTGCCAGCAGCGTAGGTGGGGCCCACGAGCAGTACTTC. Protein: CASSVGGAHEQYF.

This clone is large in the sample. J is TRBJ1-6 and V is TRBV19; D might be TRBD1 (6 bases). This CDR3 is 17 amino acids long. Deletions cut 3 bases from V and 1 base from J, with 13 bases between. The germline V gene has CDR1 LNHDA and CDR2 SQIVND (reference sequence). CDR3 DNA: TGTGCCAGTAGTATCGTGGCAGGGGAATCCTATAATTCACCCCTCCACTTT. This gives the protein CASSIVAGESYNSPLHF.

By its share, this clone is hyperexpanded. The chain employs TRBV11-3 and TRBJ2-2, with D maybe TRBD1 (5 bases). Trimming took 3 bases from V and 0 from J, leaving 5 bases between them. Germline-derived CDR1 and CDR2 are SGHNT and YENEEA. This CDR3 spans 14 amino acids. For the CDR3, the DNA is TGTGCCAGCAGCTTGGACACGAACACCGGGGAGCTGTTTTTT. It yields the protein CASSLDTNTGELFF.

In its sample, this clone ranks as medium-sized. This chain links TRBV4-1 with TRBJ1-5; D uncertain. From germline, CDR1 is MGHRA and CDR2 YSYEKL. The CDR3 extends over 15 amino acids. Trimming took 0 bases from V and 4 from J, leaving 10 bases between them. The CDR3 loop is CASSQEWQTNQPQHF. CDR3 DNA sequence: TGCGCCAGCAGCCAAGAATGGCAGACGAATCAGCCCCAGCATTTT.

This chain connects TRBV9 to TRBJ1-3; TRBD1 might be the D (6 bases). This CDR3 has 17 residues. Trimming left V 0 bases short and J 3 bases short, with 16 bases between. Looked up from germline, CDR1 is SGDLS and CDR2 is YYNGEE. CDR3 amino acids: CASSVGVPGEGGNTIYF. In DNA, the CDR3 is TGTGCCAGCAGCGTAGGGGTTCCAGGGGAAGGTGGAAACACCATATATTTT.

The chain recombines TRBV19 with TRBJ1-5; 9 positions match TRBD1. V shed 6 bases, J shed 5 bases, and the junction held 11 bases outside the gene matches. This CDR3 has 16 residues. CDR1 and CDR2 (germline): LNHDA, SQIVND (reference sequence). The CDR3 region is CASSPLQGARDQPQHF. The DNA of the CDR3 is TGTGCCAGTAGCCCCTTACAGGGGGCGCGGGATCAGCCCCAGCATTTT. Complete variable domain (other parts from reference TRBV19 and TRBJ1-5): DGGITQSPKYLFRKEGQNVTLSCEQNLNHDAMYWYRQDPGQGLRLIYYSQIVNDFQKGDIAEGYSVSREKKESFPLTVTSAQKNPTAFYLCASSPLQGARDQPQHFGDGTRLSIL.

This clone was found a few times. V and J are TRBV4-1 and TRBJ1-2, with D tentatively TRBD1 (5 bases). This CDR3 comprises 15 residues. Germline V gene sequence: CDR1 MGHRA, CDR2 YSYEKL. V shed 2 bases and J shed 4 bases, with 14 bases lying between them. The CDR3 DNA reads TGCGCCAGCAGCCAACCACAGGTCCCAGGCTATGGCTACACCTTC. Translated: CASSQPQVPGYGYTF.

This clone has a handful of counts. The V and J genes are TRBV9 and TRBJ1-5; 9 nucleotides match TRBD1. The V gene's germline CDR1 is SGDLS and CDR2 YYNGEE. The CDR3 has 16 amino acids. V shed 5 bases, J shed 3 bases, and the junction held 9 bases outside the gene matches. CDR3 sequence: CASSLYGTGNNQPQHF. The CDR3 nucleotides are TGTGCCAGCAGTTTATATGGGACAGGGAACAATCAGCCCCAGCATTTT. The complete variable domain, with remaining parts taken from reference TRBV9 and TRBJ1-5, reads DSGVTQTPKHLITATGQRVTLRCSPRSGDLSVYWYQQSLDQGLQFLIQYYNGEERAKGNILERFSAQQFPDLHSELNLSSLELGDSALYFCASSLYGTGNNQPQHFGDGTRLSIL.

This clone was counted between two and nine times. The gene calls are TRBV6-8 and TRBJ1-1; D call uncertain. The germline CDR1 and CDR2 sequences are MNHGY and SAAAGT. Between the trimmed V and J ends, which lost 5 bases and 3 bases, there was a span of 13 bases. This CDR3 has 14 residues. CDR3 sequence (DNA): TGTGCCAGCAGTGGTTTCCAGGCGGACACTGAAGCTTTCTTT. It encodes CASSGFQADTEAFF.

The sample holds a few counts of this clone. The chain couples TRBV28 to TRBJ1-1, with D possibly TRBD1 on 5 matching bases. CDR1 and CDR2 from the germline V gene are MDHEN and SYDVKM. Trimming removed 6 bases at V and 4 bases at J, with 12 bases between. This CDR3 has 13 amino acids. CDR3 DNA: TGTGCCAGCAGCCTCCATCAGGGCACTGAAGCTTTCTTT. Its translation: CASSLHQGTEAFF.

Only a few counts were recorded for this clone. CDR3 protein: CASTPIPTGVGEQYF. The CDR3 DNA reads as TGCGCCAGCACCCCAATTCCGACAGGGGTGGGCGAGCAGTACTTC. The chain combines TRBV5-1 with TRBJ2-7; 8 nucleotides align to TRBD1. This CDR3 has 15 amino acids. The germline V gene has CDR1 SGHRS and CDR2 YFSETQ. After removal of 6 bases from V and 6 bases from J, the junction contained 14 bases not matched to a gene.

J is TRBJ1-1 and V is TRBV5-1, with TRBD1 matching over 7 bases. Germline assignment: CDR1 SGHRS and CDR2 YFSETQ. The CDR3 covers 16 residues. V lost 4 bases to trimming and J lost 1 base; unmatched junction nucleotides: 10. The CDR3 coding sequence is TGCGCCAGCAGCGTCAGGACAGGTTTAGGGAACACTGAAGCTTTCTTT. Translated, it gives CASSVRTGLGNTEAFF. The full variable domain, completed using reference TRBV5-1 and TRBJ1-1, is KAGVTQTPRYLIKTRGQQVTLSCSPISGHRSVSWYQQTPGQGLQFLFEYFSETQRNKGNFPGRFSGRQFSNSRSEMNVSTLELGDSALYLCASSVRTGLGNTEAFFGQGTRLTVV.

The chain couples TRBV5-1 to TRBJ2-1, with TRBD2 matching over 10 bases. The germline CDR1 and CDR2 sequences are SGHRS and YFSETQ. The CDR3 totals 17 residues. The V gene end was trimmed by 2 bases and the J gene end by 6 bases; junction bases not matched to a gene: 11. The CDR3 protein is CASSFGPLAGEGNEQFF. The CDR3 nucleotides are TGCGCCAGCAGCTTTGGTCCCCTAGCGGGAGAGGGCAATGAGCAGTTCTTC.